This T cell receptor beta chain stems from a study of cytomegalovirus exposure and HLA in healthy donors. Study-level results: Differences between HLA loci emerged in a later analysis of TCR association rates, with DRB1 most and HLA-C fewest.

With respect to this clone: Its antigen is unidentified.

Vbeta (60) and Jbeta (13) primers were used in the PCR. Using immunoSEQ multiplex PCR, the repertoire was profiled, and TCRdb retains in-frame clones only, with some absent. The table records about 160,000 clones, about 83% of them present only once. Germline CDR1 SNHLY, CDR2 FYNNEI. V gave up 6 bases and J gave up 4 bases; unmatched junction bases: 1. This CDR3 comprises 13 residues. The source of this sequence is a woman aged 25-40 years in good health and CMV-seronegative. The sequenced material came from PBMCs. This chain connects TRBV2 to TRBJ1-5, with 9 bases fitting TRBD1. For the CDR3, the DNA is TGTGCCAGCAGCGGGACAGGGAATCAGCCCCAGCATTTT. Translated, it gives CASSGTGNQPQHF.